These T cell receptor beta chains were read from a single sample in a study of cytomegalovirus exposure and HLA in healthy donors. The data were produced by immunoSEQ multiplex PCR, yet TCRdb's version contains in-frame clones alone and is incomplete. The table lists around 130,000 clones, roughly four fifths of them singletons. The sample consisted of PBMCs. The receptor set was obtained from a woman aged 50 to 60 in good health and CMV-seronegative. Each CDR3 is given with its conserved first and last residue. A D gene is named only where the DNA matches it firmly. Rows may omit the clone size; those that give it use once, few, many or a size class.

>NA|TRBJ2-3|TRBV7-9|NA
CASSLEGVAVTDTQYF
TGTGCCAGCAGCTTAGAAGGAGTCGCGGTCACAGATACGCAGTATTTT
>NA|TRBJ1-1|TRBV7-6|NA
CASSPPGGGAGPTEAFF
TGTGCCAGCAGCCCCCCGGGCGGAGGGGCGGGCCCTACTGAAGCTTTCTTT
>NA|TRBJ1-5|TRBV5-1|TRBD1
CASSLGTGERQPQHF
TGCGCCAGCAGCTTGGGGACAGGGGAGCGGCAGCCCCAGCATTTT
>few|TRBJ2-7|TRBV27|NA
CASSLGADLYEQYF
TGTGCCAGCAGTTTGGGAGCGGACCTTTACGAGCAGTACTTC
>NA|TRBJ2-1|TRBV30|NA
CAGYHWQGGKEQFF
TGTGCCGGATATCACTGGCAGGGGGGTAAGGAGCAGTTCTTC
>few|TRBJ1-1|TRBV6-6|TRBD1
CASTPGQGGNTEAFF
TGTGCCAGCACGCCAGGACAGGGCGGAAACACTGAAGCTTTCTTT
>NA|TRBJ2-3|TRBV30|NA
CAWKGGVGKDTQYF
TGTGCCTGGAAGGGGGGGGTCGGTAAAGATACGCAGTATTTT
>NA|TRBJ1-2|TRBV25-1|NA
CASSESTFPNGYTF
TGTGCCAGCAGTGAATCTACGTTTCCAAATGGCTACACCTTC
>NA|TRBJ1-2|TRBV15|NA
CATSRGRDGYTF
TGTGCCACCAGCAGAGGACGGGATGGCTACACCTTC
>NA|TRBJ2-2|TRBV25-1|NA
CASSPRDKANTGELFF
TGTGCCAGCAGCCCTCGTGACAAGGCGAACACCGGGGAGCTGTTTTTT
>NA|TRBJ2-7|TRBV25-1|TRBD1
CASSAFPSGQGTHEQYF
TGTGCCAGCAGTGCGTTCCCTTCGGGACAGGGAACACACGAGCAGTACTTC
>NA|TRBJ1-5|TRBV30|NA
CAWTQGFQPQNF
TGTGCCTGGACTCAGGGTTTTCAGCCCCAGAATTTT
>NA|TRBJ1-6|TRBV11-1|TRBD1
CASSFGQGVSPLHF
TGTGCCAGCAGCTTTGGACAGGGTGTTTCACCCCTCCACTTT
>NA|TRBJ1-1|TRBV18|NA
CASSPKEEAFF
TGTGCCAGCTCACCAAAGGAGGAAGCTTTCTTT
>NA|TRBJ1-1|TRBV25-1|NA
CASSASSTEAFF
TGTGCCAGCAGTGCGTCCAGCACTGAAGCTTTCTTT
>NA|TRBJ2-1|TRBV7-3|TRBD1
CASSFSRQGAKDEQFF
TGTGCCAGCAGCTTTTCTAGGCAGGGGGCGAAGGATGAGCAGTTCTTC
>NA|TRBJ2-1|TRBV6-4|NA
CASSDSTGYNEQFF
TGTGCCAGCAGTGACTCGACTGGATACAATGAGCAGTTCTTC
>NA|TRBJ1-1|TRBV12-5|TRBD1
CASGLVYRLVPGQGDRATEAFF
TGTGCTAGTGGTTTGGTATATCGTCTCGTCCCGGGACAGGGGGACCGGGCGACTGAAGCTTTCTTT
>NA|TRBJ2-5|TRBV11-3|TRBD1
CASSLGGQGAETQYF
TGTGCCAGCAGCTTAGGGGGGCAGGGGGCAGAGACCCAGTACTTC
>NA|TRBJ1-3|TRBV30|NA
CAWSGSSSGNTIYF
TGTGCCTGGAGTGGGTCTAGCTCTGGAAACACCATATATTTT
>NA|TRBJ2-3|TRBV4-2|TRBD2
CASSQLAGEGTDTQYF
TGTGCCAGCAGCCAGCTAGCGGGAGAGGGGACAGATACGCAGTATTTT
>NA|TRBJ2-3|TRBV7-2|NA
CASSPVVGVTDTQYF
TGTGCCAGCAGCCCGGTGGTAGGGGTGACAGATACGCAGTATTTT
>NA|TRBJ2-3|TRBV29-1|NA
CSVETADTDTQYF
TGCAGCGTTGAAACCGCAGACACAGATACGCAGTATTTT
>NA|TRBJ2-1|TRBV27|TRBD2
CASTLAGANNEQFF
TGTGCCAGCACCTTAGCGGGAGCCAACAATGAGCAGTTCTTC
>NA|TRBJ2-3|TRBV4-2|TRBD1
CASSQSGGQGIRTADTQYF
TGTGCCAGCAGCCAATCTGGAGGACAGGGGATTCGTACTGCAGATACGCAGTATTTT
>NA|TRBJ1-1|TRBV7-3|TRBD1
CASSRQGDTEAFF
TGTGCCAGCAGCCGACAGGGGGACACTGAAGCTTTCTTT
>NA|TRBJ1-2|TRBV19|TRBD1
CATTGQEAKVSYGYTF
TGTGCCACCACAGGACAGGAGGCGAAGGTATCATATGGCTACACCTTC
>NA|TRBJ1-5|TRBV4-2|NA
CASSQVGDQPQHF
TGTGCCAGCAGCCAAGTCGGGGATCAGCCCCAGCATTTT
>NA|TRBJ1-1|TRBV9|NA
CASSVLQGGTEAFF
TGTGCCAGCAGCGTTTTGCAGGGTGGCACTGAAGCTTTCTTT
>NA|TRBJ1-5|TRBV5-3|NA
CARSQLGGDSNQPQHF
TGTGCCAGAAGCCAGCTCGGGGGGGATAGCAATCAGCCCCAGCATTTT
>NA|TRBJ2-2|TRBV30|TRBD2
CAWTNQRLAGSRVGELFF
TGTGCCTGGACAAATCAGAGACTAGCGGGGAGCAGGGTCGGGGAGCTGTTTTTT
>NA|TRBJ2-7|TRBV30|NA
CAWSGQFYEQYF
TGTGCCTGGAGTGGACAGTTCTACGAGCAGTACTTC
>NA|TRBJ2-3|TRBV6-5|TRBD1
CASSYGTGGTNTQYF
TGTGCCAGCAGTTACGGGACAGGGGGCACAAATACGCAGTATTTT
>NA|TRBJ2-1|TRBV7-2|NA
CASSHDTPRRQFF
TGTGCCAGCAGCCACGACACTCCCCGAAGGCAGTTCTTC
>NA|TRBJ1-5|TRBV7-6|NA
CASSENRDQPQHF
TGTGCCAGCAGCGAGAACAGAGATCAGCCCCAGCATTTT
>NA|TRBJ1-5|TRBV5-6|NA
CASSLPGEQPQHF
TGTGCCAGCAGCTTGCCAGGGGAGCAGCCCCAGCATTTT
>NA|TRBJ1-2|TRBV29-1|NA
CSVEGGGRGGYTF
TGCAGCGTTGAAGGTGGAGGGCGCGGTGGCTACACCTTC
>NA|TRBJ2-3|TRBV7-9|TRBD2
CASSPTTSGSTDTQYF
TGTGCCAGCAGCCCTACGACTAGCGGGAGTACAGATACGCAGTATTTT
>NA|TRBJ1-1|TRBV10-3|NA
CAISEPVGTEAFF
TGTGCCATCAGTGAACCGGTCGGCACTGAAGCTTTCTTT
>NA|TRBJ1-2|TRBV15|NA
CATSRGGNGYTF
TGTGCCACCAGCAGAGGTGGCAATGGCTACACCTTC
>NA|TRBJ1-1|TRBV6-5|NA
CASSYRGDTEAFF
TGTGCCAGCAGTTATCGGGGGGACACTGAAGCTTTCTTT
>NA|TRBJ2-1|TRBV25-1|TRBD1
CASSGTGGQNEQFF
TGTGCCAGCAGTGGAACAGGGGGCCAAAATGAGCAGTTCTTC
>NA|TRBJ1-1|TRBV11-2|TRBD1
CASSLRQGQAAFF
TGTGCCAGCAGCTTACGACAGGGCCAAGCAGCTTTCTTT
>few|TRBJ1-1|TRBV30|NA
CAWSTITEAFF
TGTGCCTGGAGCACTATTACTGAAGCTTTCTTT
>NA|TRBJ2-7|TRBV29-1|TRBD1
CSVEELTGGQGREQYF
TGCAGCGTTGAAGAACTGACAGGGGGCCAAGGGCGCGAGCAGTACTTC
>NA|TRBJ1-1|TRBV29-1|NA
CSAIQGSTEAFF
TGCAGCGCTATCCAGGGAAGCACTGAAGCTTTCTTT